This T cell receptor (beta chain) was identified in a study of blood T cell repertoires in COVID-19. This clone was counted once. The data were produced by immunoSEQ multiplex PCR, yet TCRdb's version contains in-frame clones alone and is incomplete. This sample has some 230,000 clones, with 82% found just once. Before being deemed recovered, Cohort 3 donors had two negative PCRs, clearance, or symptom resolution. Trimming took 5 bases from V and 1 from J; bases not matched to a gene: 4. The germline V gene has CDR1 SGHTA and CDR2 FQGNSA. The CDR3 has 15 amino acids. The rearrangement links TRBV7-2 to TRBJ1-5, with TRBD1 identical over 8 bases. This TCR was recovered from a man aged 35 to 55 who had recovered from COVID-19. The material sequenced was PBMCs or T cells enriched from blood (not recorded which). The CDR3: CASSQRTGSNQPQHF. The CDR3 nucleotides read TGTGCCAGCAGCCAAAGGACAGGGAGCAATCAGCCCCAGCATTTT.